The next 17 T cell receptor beta chains were all read from a single sample in a study of blood T cells in healthy people across ages (dated by TCRdb to about 2015). Library method: 5' RACE. TCRdb shows the sequencer as Illumina HiSeq 2500. A second PCR of about 6 to 11 cycles was performed with a sample-barcoded 5' primer and a J-beta primer mix. TCRdb handled the public reads itself, with Q25 trimming in fastp and clone calling in MiXCR, and kept productive beta chains. Each entry is one CDR3 protein sequence, shown with its most common DNA and genes. This sample holds 790,000 or so distinct CDR3 sequences; around 50% were observed only once. 20% to 30% of the sample is in the top ten clones. Sequenced sample: blood. Receptor source: a man aged 40-49 years in good health.

This chain joins TRBV7-9 and TRBJ2-5; D could derive from TRBD1 or TRBD2 (5 bases each). Germline V gene lookup returns CDR1 SEHNR and CDR2 FQNEAQ (reference sequence). The V end lost 1 base, the J end lost 6 bases, and 12 bases lay between the germline ends. This CDR3 comprises 14 residues. In DNA form, the CDR3 reads TGTGCCAGCAGCTTAGGGGGACCTTGGAAGACCCAGTACTTC. This sequence encodes CASSLGGPWKTQYF. The full variable domain, completed using reference TRBV7-9 and TRBJ2-5, is DTGVSQNPRHKITKRGQNVTFRCDPISEHNRLYWYRQTLGQGPEFLTYFQNEAQLEKSRLLSDRFSAERPKGSFSTLEIQRTEQGDSAMYLCASSLGGPWKTQYFGPGTRLLVL.

The V gene is TRBV30, the J gene TRBJ2-3; D might be TRBD2 (7 bases). The CDR3 extends over 15 amino acids. Germline loops: CDR1 GTSNPN, CDR2 SVGIG (reference sequence). V lost 0 bases and J 2 bases, leaving 12 bases between the germline ends. The CDR3 region has the DNA TGTGCCTGGAGTGTACGAGGGGGGGCCACAGATACGCAGTATTTT. Translation gives CAWSVRGGATDTQYF.

This clonotype was counted only a few times. The chain is built from TRBV7-2 and TRBJ2-1; 12 bases are a match to TRBD2. J gave up 8 bases and V 5 bases, and 7 bases lay outside the gene matches. CDR1 and CDR2 (germline): SGHTA, FQGNSA. CDR3 length equals 15 residues. CDR3 DNA sequence: TGTGCCAGCAGCCTCGGGACTAGCGGGTGGGATGAGCAGTTCTTC. Encoded protein: CASSLGTSGWDEQFF.

This clonotype was counted a few times. The chain recombines TRBV2 with TRBJ2-5; D uncertain. The V gene's germline CDR1 is SNHLY and CDR2 FYNNEI. CDR3 length equals 15 residues. The V gene lost 3 bases and the J gene lost 6 bases, with 17 bases spanning the gap. CDR3 bases: TGTGCCAGCAGTGATCCGAAAAGGGTCAAGAAGACCCAGTACTTC. Encoded protein: CASSDPKRVKKTQYF.

The genes are TRBV7-7 and TRBJ2-5; D is unclear. CDR1 and CDR2 from the germline V gene are SSHAT and FNYEAQ (reference sequence). V was shortened by 1 base and J by 5 bases, with 8 bases between the two germline ends. This CDR3 is 13 amino acids long. As DNA, the CDR3 is TGTGCCAGCAGCTTAGATTTGGAGGAGACCCAGTACTTC. Translated: CASSLDLEETQYF.

This chain connects TRBV6-2 or TRBV6-3 to TRBJ2-3; a possible D gene is TRBD2 (5 bases). The CDR3 loop spans 16 amino acids. The V end lost 2 bases, the J end lost 0 bases, and 12 bases lay between the germline ends. Germline V gives CDR1 MNHEY, CDR2 SVGEGT. CDR3 DNA: TGTGCCAGCAGTTACAGCGGTTCAATAAGCACAGATACGCAGTATTTT. Encoded protein: CASSYSGSISTDTQYF.

This clonotype was counted a few times. The chain couples TRBV3-1 to TRBJ2-2; D unclear. Germline V gene sequence: CDR1 LGHDT, CDR2 YNNKEL (reference sequence). The CDR3 runs to 15 residues. V was shortened by 1 base and J by 1 base, with 7 bases between the two germline ends. DNA of the CDR3: TGTGCCAGCAGCCAAGTGTTCGGGAACACCGGGGAGCTGTTTTTT. Amino acids: CASSQVFGNTGELFF. Filled out from reference TRBV3-1 and TRBJ2-2, the complete variable domain reads DTAVSQTPKYLVTQMGNDKSIKCEQNLGHDTMYWYKQDSKKFLKIMFSYNNKELIINETVPNRFSPKSPDKAHLNLHINSLELGDSAVYFCASSQVFGNTGELFFGEGSRLTVL.

The chain joins TRBV4-3 to TRBJ2-2; the match to TRBD2 covers 13 bases. CDR3 size: 18 residues. From germline, CDR1 is LGHNA and CDR2 YSLEER. Losses at the gene ends were 2 bases for V and 4 bases for J; bases not matched to a gene: 7. For the CDR3, the DNA is TGCGCCAGCAGCCAACGGCCTCGGACTAGCGGGAGCACCGGGGAGCTGTTTTTT. Amino acid sequence: CASSQRPRTSGSTGELFF.

This sequence joins TRBV6-6 and TRBJ2-3, with D uncertain. CDR1 is MNHNY, CDR2 SVGAGI, per germline (reference sequence). V was pared by 5 bases and J by 3 bases, with 6 bases between. CDR3 length: 12 amino acids. CDR3 region: CASSAATDTQYF. The CDR3 nucleotides are TGTGCCAGCAGTGCTGCTACAGATACGCAGTATTTT.

The chain recombines TRBV12-3 or TRBV12-4 with TRBJ2-3; D gene ambiguous. This CDR3 spans 16 amino acids. The germline V and J ends were trimmed by 0 bases and 4 bases, with 14 bases remaining between them. CDR3 residues: CASSLALGQVADTQYF. For the CDR3, the DNA is TGTGCCAGCAGTTTAGCTCTCGGCCAGGTCGCAGATACGCAGTATTTT.

The chain is built from TRBV15 and TRBJ2-7; TRBD1 might be the D (5 bases). Germline loops: CDR1 LNHNV, CDR2 YYDKDF (reference sequence). V was trimmed by 0 bases and J by 2 bases, leaving 11 bases between them. The CDR3 loop spans 15 amino acids. The CDR3: CATSRDRTGTYEQYF. The CDR3 nucleotides read TGTGCCACCAGCAGAGATCGAACAGGAACCTACGAGCAGTACTTC.

This clonotype was recorded a few times. The chain links TRBV7-2 to TRBJ2-3; the D gene is possibly TRBD1 (5 bases). Germline V lookup: CDR1 SGHTA, CDR2 FQGNSA. Trimming removed 4 bases from V and 0 bases from J, with 11 bases in between. CDR3 length equals 15 residues. CDR3 loop: CASSSTVSSTDTQYF. CDR3 in DNA: TGTGCCAGCAGCTCGACAGTATCTAGCACAGATACGCAGTATTTT.

The table lists this clonotype with a few counts. The chain couples TRBV27 to TRBJ2-1; D unclear. The germline V gene has CDR1 MNHEY and CDR2 SMNVEV (reference sequence). The CDR3 extends over 12 amino acids. The V end was cut by 3 bases, the J end by 9 bases, with 9 bases between. The DNA for the CDR3 is TGTGCCAGCAGTTTTCCTCTTGCTGAGCAGTTCTTC. Amino acid sequence: CASSFPLAEQFF.

The rearrangement joins TRBV29-1 to TRBJ2-4; a weak D match, TRBD1 (5 bases). There are 13 residues in the CDR3. Trimming stripped 6 bases from V and 5 bases from J, with 14 bases between. Per the germline V gene, CDR1 is SQVTM and CDR2 is ANQGSEA. The CDR3 loop is CSVPRQRQNIQYF. The CDR3 DNA follows: TGCAGCGTGCCTCGACAGAGACAAAACATTCAGTACTTC.

This clonotype has a handful of counts. The V and J genes are TRBV11-3 and TRBJ2-5, with D perhaps assigned TRBD1 or TRBD2 (5 bases each). Germline V gives CDR1 SGHNT, CDR2 YENEEA. This CDR3 contains 15 residues. V lost 2 bases and J 5 bases, leaving 15 bases between the germline ends. CDR3 coding DNA: TGTGCCAGCAGCTTAAATCCATTTGGGGGTGAGACCCAGTACTTC. Translating gives CASSLNPFGGETQYF.

The CDR3, as DNA: TGTGCCAGCAGCTTCCGACCTTCCTACAATGAGCAGTACTTC. Protein: CASSFRPSYNEQYF. The chain uses TRBV7-2 and TRBJ2-5, with unresolved D. The ends were cut back, 3 bases at V and 11 bases at J, with 19 bases in the middle. Germline V gives CDR1 SGHTA, CDR2 FQGNSA. This CDR3 comprises 14 residues.

This clonotype has a single count. V gene TRBV20-1 combines with J gene TRBJ2-7; TRBD2 is a possible D gene (5 bases). The CDR3 totals 12 residues. The germline V gene encodes CDR1 DFQATT and CDR2 SNEGSKA (reference sequence). V dropped 6 bases and J dropped 4 bases, with 13 bases sitting between them. Written as DNA, the CDR3 is TGCAGTGCCCAAAGGCGGGTTTACGAGCAGTACTTC. It translates to CSAQRRVYEQYF.